The 9 T cell receptor beta chains presented below share a single source sample, sequenced in a study of OX40 agonist ivuxolimab in advanced cancers. The library was built by means of the immunoSEQ multiplex PCR assay. Not all clones reach the TCRdb copy of this immuneACCESS table, which keeps in-frame sequences only. Checked studies attribute under half of the gap to unresolved V genes and leave the rest unexplained. This sample is represented by 55,000 to 70,000 clones; around 84% of them were singletons. The leading ten clones occupy roughly 4.5% of the sample. Source: CD4+ or CD8+ T cells sorted from blood, taken in a trial of the OX40 agonist ivuxolimab. These receptors all stem from an adult with an advanced solid tumor such as melanoma, head and neck, liver or kidney cancer.

V and J are TRBV6-1 and TRBJ2-1; D ambiguous. This CDR3 is built from 13 residues. Per germline, CDR1 MNHNS and CDR2 SASEGT. V was shortened by 7 bases and J by 4 bases, with 11 bases between the two germline ends. CDR3 in DNA: TGTGCCAGCACCCGGGCCGGGTACAATGAGCAGTTCTTC. Amino acid sequence: CASTRAGYNEQFF.

This chain's CDR3 is CASSLISGRDTGELFF. The CDR3 DNA follows: TGTGCCAGCAGTTTAATTAGCGGGAGGGACACCGGGGAGCTGTTTTTT. V gene TRBV5-4 combines with J gene TRBJ2-2, with TRBD2 identical over 11 bases. This CDR3 contains 16 residues. Germline CDR1 and CDR2: SGHNT and YYREEE (reference sequence). The junction had 6 bases not matched to a gene; V was cut back by 5 bases and J by 3 bases.

The J gene is TRBJ1-2, the V gene TRBV9, with 8 bases lining up with TRBD1. Germline CDR1 and CDR2: SGDLS and YYNGEE. J lost 7 bases, V lost 3 bases, and 5 bases had no gene match. CDR3 length: 13 amino acids. The CDR3 sequence is CASSGGQGFGYTF. CDR3 nucleotide sequence: TGTGCCAGCAGCGGAGGACAGGGCTTTGGCTACACCTTC. Drawing the rest from reference TRBV9 and TRBJ1-2, the complete variable domain is DSGVTQTPKHLITATGQRVTLRCSPRSGDLSVYWYQQSLDQGLQFLIQYYNGEERAKGNILERFSAQQFPDLHSELNLSSLELGDSALYFCASSGGQGFGYTFGSGTRLTVV.

The gene calls are TRBV4-1 and TRBJ2-1, with 9 bases aligning to TRBD2. After removal of 3 bases from V and 1 base from J, the junction contained 1 base not matched to a gene. This CDR3 has 15 residues. Germline assignment: CDR1 MGHRA and CDR2 YSYEKL. The CDR3 region is CASSQLAGSYNEQFF. For the CDR3, the DNA is TGCGCCAGCAGCCAGCTAGCGGGATCCTACAATGAGCAGTTCTTC.

The V and J genes are TRBV28 and TRBJ2-2; no definite D call. Germline V gene sequence: CDR1 MDHEN, CDR2 SYDVKM. The CDR3 runs to 14 residues. V was cut by 6 bases and J by 7 bases, with 15 bases left in between. CDR3: CASSLQGWGGELFF. CDR3 bases: TGTGCCAGCAGCCTGCAAGGGTGGGGCGGGGAGCTGTTTTTT.

Note on this clone: Distinct nucleotide sequences in the sample also encode this CDR3. The V and J genes are TRBV7-9 and TRBJ2-7; D unresolved. The ends were cut back, 5 bases at V and 3 bases at J, with 8 bases in the middle. From germline, CDR1 is SEHNR and CDR2 FQNEAQ (reference sequence). CDR3 size: 12 residues. The CDR3 DNA is TGTGCCAGCAGCCTGGGCAGCTACGAGCAGTACTTC. Amino acids: CASSLGSYEQYF.

This clone was seen a single time. The V gene is TRBV7-9, the J gene TRBJ2-1; possibly TRBD1 or TRBD2 for D (5 bases each). V was clipped by 6 bases and J by 4 bases, with 16 bases between them. Germline V lookup: CDR1 SEHNR, CDR2 FQNEAQ (reference sequence). The CDR3 spans 15 residues. The DNA for the CDR3 is TGTGCCAGCAGGCCGAGGGGAAATCTTTACAATGAGCAGTTCTTC. As protein: CASRPRGNLYNEQFF.

The CDR3 DNA reads as TGTGCCAGCAGCGCACCCGGGACTAGCGGATTGAACACCGGGGAGCTGTTTTTT. This translates into CASSAPGTSGLNTGELFF. The chain employs TRBV5-6 and TRBJ2-2, with 11 bases fitting TRBD2. V lost 4 bases and J lost 1; bases outside the gene matches: 9. CDR1 is SGHDT, CDR2 YYEEEE, per germline. The CDR3 runs 18 residues.

This sequence joins TRBV5-4 and TRBJ2-5, with D tentatively TRBD2 (5 bases). Trimming pared 4 bases from V and 5 bases from J, leaving 15 bases between. The V gene's germline CDR1 is SGHNT and CDR2 YYREEE (reference sequence). This CDR3 is built from 14 residues. CDR3 loop: CASSQDSSSETQYF. The CDR3 DNA is TGTGCCAGCAGCCAAGATTCTAGCTCGGAGACCCAGTACTTC.